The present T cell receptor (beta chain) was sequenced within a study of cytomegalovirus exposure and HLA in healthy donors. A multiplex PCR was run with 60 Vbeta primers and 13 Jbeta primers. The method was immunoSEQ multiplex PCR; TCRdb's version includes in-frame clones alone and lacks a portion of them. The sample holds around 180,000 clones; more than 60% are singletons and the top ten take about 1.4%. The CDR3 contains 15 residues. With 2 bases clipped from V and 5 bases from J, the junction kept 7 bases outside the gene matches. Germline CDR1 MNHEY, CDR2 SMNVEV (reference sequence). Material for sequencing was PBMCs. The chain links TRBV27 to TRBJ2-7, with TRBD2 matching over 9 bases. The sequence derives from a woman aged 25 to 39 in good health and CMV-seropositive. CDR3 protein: CASSLTAGGLDEQYF. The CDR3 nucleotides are TGTGCCAGCAGTTTAACGGCGGGAGGGTTGGACGAGCAGTACTTC.